The 21 T cell receptor beta chains presented below share a single source sample, sequenced in a study of T cell responses to AZD1222 COVID-19 vaccine. Generated by immunoSEQ multiplex PCR, the TCRdb table keeps only in-frame clones and is missing some. The sample records over 150,000 clones, 88% being singletons. The sample was peripheral blood, taken on day 0 of AZD1222 vaccination. These receptors all come from an adult in good health.

V gene TRBV6-2 or TRBV6-3 combines with J gene TRBJ1-1; D unresolved. Trimming removed 5 bases from V and 0 bases from J, with 19 bases in between. CDR1 and CDR2 from the germline V gene are MNHEY and SVGEGT. The CDR3 totals 17 residues. The CDR3 DNA reads TGTGCCAGCAGTCATTACCGAGGAGGGCTGATGAACACTGAAGCTTTCTTT. It specifies CASSHYRGGLMNTEAFF.

The rearrangement uses TRBV6-5 and TRBJ1-3; D may be TRBD1 (6 bases). The CDR3 is 14 residues long. V shed 4 bases and J shed 7 bases, with 14 bases lying between them. Germline-derived CDR1 and CDR2 are MNHEY and SVGAGI. The CDR3 sequence is CASSLGGLGNTIYF. In DNA, the CDR3 is TGTGCCAGCAGTTTAGGGGGTCTAGGGAACACCATATATTTT.

This clone was observed a few times. This chain joins TRBV7-6 and TRBJ1-4; 8 bases align to TRBD1. After removal of 3 bases from V and 6 bases from J, the junction contained 6 bases not matched to a gene. Germline assignment: CDR1 SGHVS and CDR2 FNYEAQ. This CDR3 has 15 residues. CDR3 loop: CASSLTGQAHEKLFF. Here the CDR3 DNA reads TGTGCCAGCAGCTTGACGGGACAGGCGCATGAAAAACTGTTTTTT.

The chain uses TRBV27 and TRBJ2-7, with D perhaps matching TRBD2 (6 bases). The V and J ends lost 2 bases and 7 bases respectively, with 9 bases between them. Germline V gene sequence: CDR1 MNHEY, CDR2 SMNVEV (reference sequence). The CDR3 runs 12 residues. The CDR3 DNA reads TGTGCCAGCAGTTTAACGGGAGTTGAGCAGTACTTC. Protein product: CASSLTGVEQYF.

The chain employs TRBV28 and TRBJ1-3; D gene uncertain. CDR3 size: 15 residues. Germline CDR1 is MDHEN and CDR2 is SYDVKM. The V end was cut by 6 bases, the J end by 0 bases, with 12 bases between. In nucleotides, the CDR3 is TGTGCCAGCAGCCTCGACTGGAGCTCTGGAAACACCATATATTTT. Translation: CASSLDWSSGNTIYF.

The gene calls are TRBV5-1 and TRBJ1-3; tentatively, D is TRBD1 (6 bases). V was cut by 4 bases and J by 0 bases, with 17 bases left in between. Looked up from germline, CDR1 is SGHRS and CDR2 is YFSETQ. The CDR3 is 17 residues long. The CDR3 region has the DNA TGCGCCAGCAGCGCGTCCCGTGGGGGCAGCTCTGGAAACACCATATATTTT. Translated, it gives CASSASRGGSSGNTIYF.

V gene TRBV7-2 combines with J gene TRBJ2-7; D possibly matches TRBD1 or TRBD2 (5 bases each). V was pared by 5 bases and J by 6 bases, with 23 bases between. Germline-derived CDR1 and CDR2 are SGHTA and FQGNSA. The CDR3 contains 16 residues. CDR3 sequence reads: CASSQGGDRRPGEQYF. Written as DNA, the CDR3 is TGTGCCAGCAGCCAAGGTGGGGACCGGCGTCCGGGCGAGCAGTACTTC.

V gene TRBV18 combines with J gene TRBJ2-3, with TRBD2 matching 8 bases. CDR1 and CDR2 (germline): KGHSH, LQKENI. The trim removed 3 bases at V and 4 bases at J, leaving 9 bases unmatched. The CDR3 spans 16 residues. CDR3 residues: CASSPNPGLGADTQYF. The DNA of the CDR3 is TGTGCCAGCTCACCGAACCCGGGACTAGGGGCAGATACGCAGTATTTT.

CDR3 DNA sequence: TGTGCCAGCAGCTTGGACGGGGGGGCCTCGCGTGAGCAGTTCTTC. Its translation is CASSLDGGASREQFF. The rearrangement links TRBV5-4 to TRBJ2-1; TRBD2 matches at 8 bases. The germline CDR1 and CDR2 sequences are SGHNT and YYREEE (reference sequence). J was trimmed by 9 bases and V by 0 bases; bases with no gene match: 8. The CDR3 loop spans 15 amino acids.

The chain has TRBV7-2 and TRBJ2-7; D assignment may be TRBD1 or TRBD2 (6 bases each). This CDR3 is 15 amino acids long. CDR1 and CDR2 (germline): SGHTA, FQGNSA. Trimming cost V 4 bases and J 2 bases, with 15 bases left between them. Written as DNA, the CDR3 is TGTGCCAGCAGCTCCCAAGGGGGGCGCACCTACGAGCAGTACTTC. Its translation: CASSSQGGRTYEQYF.

The V gene is TRBV12-3 or TRBV12-4, the J gene TRBJ2-5; possibly TRBD2 for D (7 bases). V was pared by 9 bases and J by 5 bases, with 16 bases between. The CDR3 loop spans 13 amino acids. In nucleotides, the CDR3 is TGTGCCAGTAGGGGGGGCTCTTGGGAGACCCAGTACTTC. It translates to CASRGGSWETQYF.

This chain links TRBV6-2 or TRBV6-3 with TRBJ1-5; D ambiguous. The length of the CDR3 is 15 residues. Germline V gene data show CDR1 as MNHEY and CDR2 as SVGEGT. V lost 5 bases and J lost 7, with 18 bases in between. In nucleotides, the CDR3 is TGTGCCAGCAGTGACGATTTGATAGGTCGGCAGCCCCAGCATTTT. Residues: CASSDDLIGRQPQHF.

This chain links TRBV7-3 with TRBJ2-5; 8 positions agree with TRBD2. The CDR3 has 15 amino acids. The trim removed 5 bases at V and 4 bases at J, leaving 9 bases unmatched. CDR1 is SGHTA, CDR2 FQGTGA, per germline. CDR3 amino acids: CASSPGLAGPETQYF. The CDR3 DNA follows: TGTGCCAGCAGCCCCGGACTAGCAGGGCCAGAGACCCAGTACTTC.

The rearrangement links TRBV20-1 to TRBJ2-7; no firm D call. The CDR3 is made up of 11 amino acids. Germline V gene data show CDR1 as DFQATT and CDR2 as SNEGSKA (reference sequence). Trimming pared 5 bases from V and 3 bases from J, leaving 8 bases between. This CDR3 reads CSASKGYEQYF. Here the CDR3 DNA reads TGCAGTGCTTCCAAGGGCTACGAGCAGTACTTC.

The chain combines TRBV2 with TRBJ2-5; D is undetermined. The germline gives CDR1 SNHLY, CDR2 FYNNEI. This CDR3 has 12 amino acids. Trimming removed 4 bases at V and 5 bases at J, with 8 bases between. The CDR3 bases are TGTGCCAGCAGTGCCCTCGGGGAGACCCAGTACTTC. Its protein is CASSALGETQYF.

This chain uses TRBV6-5 with TRBJ1-2; TRBD1 matches 7 bases. This CDR3 has 13 amino acids. Germline assignment: CDR1 MNHEY and CDR2 SVGAGI. Trimming removed 11 bases from V and 8 bases from J; junction bases left unmatched: 14. The CDR3 DNA is TGTGCCGGTAGGGACAGTACCTCCAGCGGCTACACCTTC. This translates into CAGRDSTSSGYTF.

In DNA form, the CDR3 reads TGTGCCAGCAGTTTGGGGGGCCAAGAGACCCAGTACTTC. Its protein product is CASSLGGQETQYF. The chain links TRBV6-5 to TRBJ2-5; tentative D call: TRBD2 (6 bases). Trimming pared 4 bases from V and 1 base from J, leaving 7 bases between. The CDR3 covers 13 residues. Germline V CDR1 and CDR2: MNHEY, SVGAGI.

The J gene is TRBJ2-5, the V gene TRBV6-5, with 10 nucleotides matching TRBD1. After removal of 0 bases from V and 5 bases from J, the junction contained 6 bases not matched to a gene. This CDR3 has 16 amino acids. Germline V gives CDR1 MNHEY, CDR2 SVGAGI. This CDR3 is CASSYSWTGGRETQYF. DNA of the CDR3: TGTGCCAGCAGTTACTCCTGGACAGGGGGGAGGGAGACCCAGTACTTC.

This rearrangement joins TRBV7-2 to TRBJ2-1; the match to TRBD2 covers 8 bases. CDR3 size: 15 residues. Germline V gene sequence: CDR1 SGHTA, CDR2 FQGNSA. V trimming: 0 bases; J trimming: 8 bases; junction bases outside the gene matches: 6. CDR3 sequence: CASSLAGGGRYEQFF. The CDR3 DNA reads TGTGCCAGCAGCTTAGCGGGCGGGGGGAGGTATGAGCAGTTCTTC. The full variable domain, its missing parts supplied by reference TRBV7-2 and TRBJ2-1, is GAGVSQSPSNKVTEKGKDVELRCDPISGHTALYWYRQSLGQGLEFLIYFQGNSAPDKSGLPSDRFSAERTGGSVSTLTIQRTQQEDSAVYLCASSLAGGGRYEQFFGPGTRLTVL.

The rearrangement uses TRBV7-9 and TRBJ2-1, with D possibly being TRBD2 (6 bases). Germline V gene data show CDR1 as SEHNR and CDR2 as FQNEAQ (reference sequence). Trimming took off 4 bases at V and 6 bases at J, with 13 bases between the two ends. CDR3 size: 14 residues. Written as DNA, the CDR3 is TGTGCCAGCAGCTCCCATAGCGGACCCAATGAGCAGTTCTTC. Translation: CASSSHSGPNEQFF.

In DNA form, the CDR3 reads TGTGCCAGCAGTACCGGGAGGCGGGCCACTGAAGCTTTCTTT. Protein product: CASSTGRRATEAFF. This chain connects TRBV28 to TRBJ1-1; D gene unclear. Trimming took 5 bases from V and 4 from J, leaving 14 bases between them. This CDR3 is 14 amino acids long. The germline gives CDR1 MDHEN, CDR2 SYDVKM.